The 3 T cell receptor beta chains below were found in one sample sequenced in a study of shared clonotypes between healthy human individuals. Clones were sequenced by immunoSEQ multiplex PCR, and TCRdb holds only the in-frame ones, with some missing. The data contain 190,000 or so clones, 65% to 80% of them singletons. Sample: memory CD4+ T cells sorted from blood. As for subset: CD45RA-negative fraction. Receptors originate from a man aged 25 to 40 in good health.

V gene TRBV4-1 combines with J gene TRBJ2-1, with 7 bases identical to TRBD2. CDR3 size: 17 residues. V lost 0 bases, J lost 4 bases, and 9 bases stayed unmatched. Germline V CDR1 and CDR2: MGHRA, YSYEKL. CDR3 region: CASSQDRTRELYNEQFF. As DNA, the CDR3 is TGCGCCAGCAGCCAAGATAGGACGCGGGAGTTATACAATGAGCAGTTCTTC.

The chain combines TRBV29-1 with TRBJ2-1; a weak D match, TRBD1 (5 bases). This CDR3 comprises 14 residues. The V gene's germline CDR1 is SQVTM and CDR2 ANQGSEA. V lost 6 bases, J lost 9 bases, and 21 bases lay in between. The CDR3 is CSVSDKHGFSEQFF. The CDR3 bases are TGCAGCGTGTCGGACAAGCACGGGTTTAGTGAGCAGTTCTTC.

This clone has just a few counts. CDR3 bases: TGTGCCAGCAGCCCTCGTAGGAGGGACCCCAGAGAGACCCAGTACTTC. Its translation is CASSPRRRDPRETQYF. The chain employs TRBV11-2 and TRBJ2-5, with a weak D call TRBD2 (6 bases). This CDR3 is built from 16 residues. Trimming shortened V by 5 bases and J by 4 bases, and 20 bases separated the two germline ends. Germline-derived CDR1 and CDR2 are SGHAT and FQNNGV.